This is a list of T cell receptor beta chains from one sample in a study of somatic mutations in cytotoxic T cells in rheumatoid arthritis. The repertoire was sequenced with immunoSEQ multiplex PCR; TCRdb's copy has only in-frame clones and lacks some. Here the sample spans some 40,000 clones, more than 80% being singletons. Sequenced: CD8+ T cells sorted from blood. The receptor set was obtained from a man aged 35 to 55 in good health. Both conserved end residues are part of each CDR3. D genes are given only for firm matches. Only some rows state a clone size, as once, few, many or a class for expanded clones.

size | J | V | D | DNA | CDR3
. | TRBJ2-5 | TRBV27 | . | TGTGCCAGCAGTTTATCACGAAGGGGAGAGACCCAGTACTTC | CASSLSRRGETQYF
. | TRBJ1-1 | TRBV27 | . | TGTGCCAGCAGTTTATCAGGCGGCACTGAAGCTTTCTTT | CASSLSGGTEAFF
. | TRBJ1-4 | TRBV9 | . | TGTGCCAGCAGCGCATCGGCGGGGTCCTTTAATGAAAAACTGTTTTTT | CASSASAGSFNEKLFF
. | TRBJ2-1 | TRBV27 | TRBD2 | TGTGCCAGCAGTTTCGTCCAAAGCGGGAGCTCCTACAATGAGCAGTTCTTC | CASSFVQSGSSYNEQFF
. | TRBJ1-3 | TRBV9 | . | TGTGCCAGCAGCGTAGCGGGTACAGTCTTCTCTGGAAACACCATATATTTT | CASSVAGTVFSGNTIYF
. | TRBJ2-6 | TRBV6-1 | . | TGTGCCAGCAGTGAACACTCTGGGGCCAACGTCCTGACTTTC | CASSEHSGANVLTF
. | TRBJ1-3 | TRBV7-9 | . | TGTGCCAGCAGCTTATCGGGGAGAAACACCATATATTTT | CASSLSGRNTIYF
. | TRBJ2-7 | TRBV5-1 | TRBD1 | TGCGCCAGCAATTCCCGGGACAGCTACGAGCAGTACTTC | CASNSRDSYEQYF
. | TRBJ2-7 | TRBV19 | . | TGTGCCAGTAGTATTGTTGACAGGGAGGTCTACGAGCAGTACTTC | CASSIVDREVYEQYF
. | TRBJ1-1 | TRBV7-2 | . | TGTGCCAGCAGCCCCGCGGAAGGGGGGATGAACACTGAAGCTTTCTTT | CASSPAEGGMNTEAFF
. | TRBJ1-1 | TRBV28 | TRBD1 | TGTGCCAGCGAATCCGGGACAGGGTTTGGGAACACTGAAGCTTTCTTT | CASESGTGFGNTEAFF
. | TRBJ1-2 | TRBV7-9 | TRBD1 | TGTGCCAGCAGCTTAGCAGGACAGGTTCATTATGGCTACACCTTC | CASSLAGQVHYGYTF
. | TRBJ1-5 | TRBV27 | . | TGTGCCAGCAGTCGGGGTGATAGCAATCAGCCCCAGCATTTT | CASSRGDSNQPQHF
. | TRBJ1-5 | TRBV28 | TRBD1 | TGTGCCAGCAGTTTAAAATATGTTTTGACAGGGTGGGAACAGCCCCAGCATTTT | CASSLKYVLTGWEQPQHF
. | TRBJ1-3 | TRBV29-1 | . | TGCAGCGTTGAGACAGGAAACACCATATATTTT | CSVETGNTIYF
. | TRBJ2-1 | TRBV27 | . | TGTGCCAGCAGTTGGAGAGGACGTGGGAATGAGCAGTTCTTC | CASSWRGRGNEQFF
. | TRBJ2-7 | TRBV7-7 | TRBD1 | TGTGCTAGCAGCGCCGGGACAGGGGCTTACGAGCAGTACTTC | CASSAGTGAYEQYF
. | TRBJ2-7 | TRBV7-9 | TRBD1 | TGTGCCAGCAGCCCGAGGACAGGGCGTGAGCAGTACTTC | CASSPRTGREQYF
. | TRBJ1-2 | TRBV7-9 | TRBD1 | TGTGCCAGCAGCCGTCCCGGGACAGAAAACTATGGCTACACCTTC | CASSRPGTENYGYTF
. | TRBJ2-7 | TRBV30 | . | TGTGCCTGGAGAGGGCAGGTTTACGAGCAGTACTTC | CAWRGQVYEQYF
. | TRBJ1-1 | TRBV15 | . | TGTGCCACCAGCAGAGGTACAGAGACCCTTGAAGCTTTCTTT | CATSRGTETLEAFF
. | TRBJ2-2 | TRBV28 | TRBD2 | TGTGCCAGCAGTCCCGCACTAGCGGGAGGACTATCAGCCGGGGAGCTGTTTTTT | CASSPALAGGLSAGELFF
. | TRBJ2-3 | TRBV27 | TRBD2 | TGTGCCAGCCTCGGGCTAGCGGGACCGGTGGATACGCAGTATTTT | CASLGLAGPVDTQYF
. | TRBJ2-5 | TRBV7-3 | TRBD2 | TGTGCCAGCAGCTTAACGGGGGGGTTCGGGGAGACCCAGTACTTC | CASSLTGGFGETQYF
. | TRBJ2-1 | TRBV7-8 | TRBD2 | TGTGCCAGCAGCTTAGTTCTAGCGGGAGCATCCAATGAGCAGTTCTTC | CASSLVLAGASNEQFF
. | TRBJ1-4 | TRBV6-1 | . | TGTGCCAGCAGTGAAGCAGGGGAGATACACCATGAAAAACTGTTTTTT | CASSEAGEIHHEKLFF
few | TRBJ2-7 | TRBV7-9 | . | TGTGCCAGCAGCTTGAGGGCGCCAGAACCCTACGAGCAGTACTTC | CASSLRAPEPYEQYF
. | TRBJ1-5 | TRBV27 | . | TGTGCCAGCAGTTTAGGGCAGGGGAGCAATCAGCCCCAGCATTTT | CASSLGQGSNQPQHF
. | TRBJ1-2 | TRBV27 | TRBD1 | TGTGCCAGCAGACAGGGGGCGGTTGGCTACACCTTC | CASRQGAVGYTF